Listed below are T cell receptor beta chains from one sample, sequenced in a study of cytomegalovirus exposure and HLA in healthy donors. Assay used: immunoSEQ multiplex PCR; TCRdb lists only in-frame clones, some missing. The table lists about 76,000 clones, around 70% of them singletons. Sequencing was performed on PBMCs. The receptors here all came from a woman aged 40 to 50 in good health and CMV-seropositive. The CDR3 runs from the conserved cysteine through the conserved F or W. Each record gives: V gene, D gene, clone size, J gene, CDR3 protein, CDR3 DNA. A D gene is named only where the DNA matches it firmly. Some rows have no size entry. The others give once, few or many, or a class for an expanded clone.

>TRBV6-5|TRBD1|.|TRBJ1-1
CASRTGLRMNTEAFF
TGTGCCAGCAGGACAGGGTTGAGGATGAACACTGAAGCTTTCTTT
>TRBV30|.|.|TRBJ2-5
CAWAGQLQETQYF
TGTGCCTGGGCCGGACAGCTCCAAGAGACCCAGTACTTC
>TRBV2|.|few|TRBJ1-1
CASSTRGGDTEAFF
TGTGCCAGCAGTACGAGAGGGGGGGACACTGAAGCTTTCTTT
>TRBV2|.|.|TRBJ1-5
CASNQGPRSPQHF
TGTGCCAGCAATCAGGGGCCCCGATCGCCCCAGCATTTT
>TRBV30|.|.|TRBJ1-2
CAWTSGRGAREYGYTF
TGTGCCTGGACCTCTGGGAGAGGGGCGCGGGAATATGGCTACACCTTC
>TRBV5-1|.|.|TRBJ2-7
CASSPADLDEQYF
TGCGCCAGCAGCCCGGCGGACTTGGACGAGCAGTACTTC
>TRBV28|TRBD1|.|TRBJ2-7
CASSSGTGPEQYF
TGTGCCAGCAGTTCAGGGACAGGTCCCGAGCAGTACTTC
>TRBV27|.|.|TRBJ2-5
CASSAWPSAKETQYF
TGTGCCAGCAGTGCCTGGCCTAGCGCCAAAGAGACCCAGTACTTC
>TRBV6-1|TRBD2|.|TRBJ2-1
CASSVVGAGVRLGLNEQFF
TGTGCCAGCAGTGTCGTGGGAGCGGGAGTGAGATTAGGTTTAAATGAGCAGTTCTTC
>TRBV5-4|.|.|TRBJ2-1
CASSWGLNEQFF
TGTGCCAGCAGCTGGGGGCTGAATGAGCAGTTCTTC
>TRBV11-2|TRBD2|.|TRBJ2-5
CASSHAPGTTETQYF
TGTGCCAGCAGCCATGCCCCCGGGACTACGGAGACCCAGTACTTC
>TRBV19|.|.|TRBJ2-6
CASSPNSGANVLTF
TGTGCCAGTAGCCCAAACTCTGGGGCCAACGTCCTGACTTTC
>TRBV11-2|TRBD1|few|TRBJ2-2
CASSTDRGGRGELFF
TGTGCCAGCAGCACGGACAGGGGAGGTCGCGGGGAGCTGTTTTTT
>TRBV18|.|.|TRBJ2-7
CASSPPSRSYEQYF
TGTGCCAGCTCACCACCGTCACGGTCCTACGAGCAGTACTTC